The 5 T cell receptor beta chains listed next were all sequenced from one sample in a study of shared clonotypes between healthy human individuals. This table comes from immunoSEQ multiplex PCR, and its TCRdb copy is limited to in-frame clones, with some not included. The data contain some 2.3 million clones, approximately 93% of them singletons. Sequenced: naive CD4+ T cells from PBMCs. Specified subset: CD45RA+ positively selected. The receptors were gathered from a man aged 18-30 years in good health. Some clones in this sample may be carry-over from other donors' samples.

The count of this clone is one. The V gene is TRBV5-5, the J gene TRBJ2-5; TRBD2 matches 8 bases. V shed 1 base, J shed 4 bases, and the junction held 3 bases outside the gene matches. The CDR3 contains 14 residues. From germline, CDR1 is SGHKS and CDR2 YYEKEE (reference sequence). CDR3 DNA sequence: TGTGCCAGCAGCTTGATTACTAGCGGAGAGACCCAGTACTTC. Residues: CASSLITSGETQYF.

This rearrangement joins TRBV7-3 to TRBJ2-3; TRBD2 aligns across 13 bases. CDR1 is SGHTA, CDR2 FQGTGA, per germline. The CDR3 totals 18 residues. V was clipped by 4 bases and J by 4 bases; unmatched bases: 11. The CDR3 region has the DNA TGTGCCAGCAGCTCCAACCCGGGGACTAGCGGGACAGCAGATACGCAGTATTTT. This encodes CASSSNPGTSGTADTQYF.

This clone is a singleton in its sample. The CDR3 sequence: CASSQDRYRGGNTGELFF. CDR3 DNA: TGCGCCAGCAGCCAAGACCGATATCGGGGTGGGAACACCGGGGAGCTGTTTTTT. The genes are TRBV4-1 and TRBJ2-2, with D perhaps TRBD2 (5 bases). The germline CDR1 and CDR2 sequences are MGHRA and YSYEKL. The CDR3 is 18 residues long. The V gene lost 0 bases and the J gene lost 1 base, with 15 bases spanning the gap.

V and J are TRBV25-1 and TRBJ1-1; TRBD1 agrees at 7 bases. The CDR3 sequence is 15 residues long. V lost 1 base and J lost 1; bases outside the gene matches: 3. Germline V gene data show CDR1 as MGHDK and CDR2 as SYGVNS. The CDR3 region has the DNA TGTGCCAGCAGTGAATTCAGGGGGAGGAACACTGAAGCTTTCTTT. Translated: CASSEFRGRNTEAFF. Variable domain in full (rest from reference TRBV25-1 and TRBJ1-1): EADIYQTPRYLVIGTGKKITLECSQTMGHDKMYWYQQDPGMELHLIHYSYGVNSTEKGDLSSESTVSRIRTEHFPLTLESARPSHTSQYLCASSEFRGRNTEAFFGQGTRLTVV.

V usage is TRBV5-1 and J usage is TRBJ2-2, with a possible D match to TRBD1 (6 bases). The CDR3 length is 15 residues. CDR1 and CDR2 (germline): SGHRS, YFSETQ. V was trimmed by 0 bases and J by 4 bases, leaving 10 bases between them. The CDR3 DNA reads as TGCGCCAGCAGCTTGGGACAGGTGCCCACCGGGGAGCTGTTTTTT. It specifies CASSLGQVPTGELFF.